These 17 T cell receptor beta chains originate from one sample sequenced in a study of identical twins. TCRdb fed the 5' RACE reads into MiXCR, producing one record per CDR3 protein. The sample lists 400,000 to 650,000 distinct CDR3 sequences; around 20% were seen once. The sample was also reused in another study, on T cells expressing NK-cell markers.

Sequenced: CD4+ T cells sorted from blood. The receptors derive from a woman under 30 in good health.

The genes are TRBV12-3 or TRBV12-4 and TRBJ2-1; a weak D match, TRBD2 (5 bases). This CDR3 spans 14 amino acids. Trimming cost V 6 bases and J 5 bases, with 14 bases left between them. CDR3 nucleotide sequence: TGTGCCAGCAGGACCGACTATATCCACAATGAGCAGTTCTTC. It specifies CASRTDYIHNEQFF.

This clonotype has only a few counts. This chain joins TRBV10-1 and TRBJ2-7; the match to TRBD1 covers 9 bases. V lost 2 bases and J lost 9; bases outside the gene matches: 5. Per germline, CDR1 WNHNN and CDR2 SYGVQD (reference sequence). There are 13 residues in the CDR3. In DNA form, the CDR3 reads TGCGCCAGCAGTGAGGACAGGGGGATTTCGCAGTACTTC. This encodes CASSEDRGISQYF.

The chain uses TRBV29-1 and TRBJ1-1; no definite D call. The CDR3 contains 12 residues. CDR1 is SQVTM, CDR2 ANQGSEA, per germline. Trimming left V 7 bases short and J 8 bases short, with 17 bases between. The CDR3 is CSAGPTSVEAFF. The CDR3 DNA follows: TGCAGCGCCGGCCCGACATCGGTGGAAGCTTTCTTT.

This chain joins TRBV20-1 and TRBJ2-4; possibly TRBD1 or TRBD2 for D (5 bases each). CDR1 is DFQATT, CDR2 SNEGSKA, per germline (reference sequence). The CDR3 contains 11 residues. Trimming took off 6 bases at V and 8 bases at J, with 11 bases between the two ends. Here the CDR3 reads CSAIWGYIQYF. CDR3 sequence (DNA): TGCAGTGCCATCTGGGGGTACATTCAGTACTTC.

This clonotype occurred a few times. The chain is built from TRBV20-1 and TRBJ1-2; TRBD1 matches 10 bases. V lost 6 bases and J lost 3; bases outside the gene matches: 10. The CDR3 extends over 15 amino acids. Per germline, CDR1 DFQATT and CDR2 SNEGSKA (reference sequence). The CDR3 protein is CSAKQTGGYDYGYTF. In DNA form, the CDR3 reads TGCAGTGCCAAACAGACAGGGGGCTACGACTATGGCTACACCTTC.

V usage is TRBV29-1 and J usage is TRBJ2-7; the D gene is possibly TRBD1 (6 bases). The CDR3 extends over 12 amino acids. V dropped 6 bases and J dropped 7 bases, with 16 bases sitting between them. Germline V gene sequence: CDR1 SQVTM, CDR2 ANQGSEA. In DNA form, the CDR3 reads TGCAGCGTGGGTGACAGGTTAGGTGAGCAGTACTTC. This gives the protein CSVGDRLGEQYF.

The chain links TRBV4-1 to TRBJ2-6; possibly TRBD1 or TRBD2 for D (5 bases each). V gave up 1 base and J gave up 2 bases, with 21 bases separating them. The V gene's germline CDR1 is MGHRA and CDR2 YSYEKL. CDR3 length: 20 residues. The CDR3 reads CASSQGPGTGTSAGANVLTF. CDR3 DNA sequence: TGCGCCAGCAGCCAAGGGCCTGGGACGGGAACCAGCGCTGGGGCCAACGTCCTGACTTTC.

This CDR3 reads CSATLSRSGANVLTF. The CDR3 region has the DNA TGCAGTGCTACCCTTTCCCGCTCTGGGGCCAACGTCCTGACTTTC. The chain is built from TRBV20-1 and TRBJ2-6; the D is unclear. V dropped 4 bases and J dropped 0 bases, with 10 bases sitting between them. CDR1 DFQATT and CDR2 SNEGSKA come from the germline V gene (reference sequence). The CDR3 is made up of 15 amino acids.

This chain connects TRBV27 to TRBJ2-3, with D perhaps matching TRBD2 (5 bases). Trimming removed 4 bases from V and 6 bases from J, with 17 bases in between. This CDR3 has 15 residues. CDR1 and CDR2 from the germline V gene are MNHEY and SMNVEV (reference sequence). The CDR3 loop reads CASSYKGVAQDTQYF. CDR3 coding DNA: TGTGCCAGCAGTTATAAGGGAGTGGCACAGGATACGCAGTATTTT.

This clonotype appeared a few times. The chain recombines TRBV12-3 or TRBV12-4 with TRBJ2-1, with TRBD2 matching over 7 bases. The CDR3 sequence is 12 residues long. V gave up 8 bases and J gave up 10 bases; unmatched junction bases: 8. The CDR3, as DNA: TGTGCCAGCGCGGGAGTCCGGGCCGAGCAGTTCTTC. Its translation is CASAGVRAEQFF.

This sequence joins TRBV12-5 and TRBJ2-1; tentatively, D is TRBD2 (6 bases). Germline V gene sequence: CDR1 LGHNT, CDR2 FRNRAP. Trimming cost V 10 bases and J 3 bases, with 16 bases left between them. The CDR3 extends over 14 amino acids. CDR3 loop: CATARGGNYNEQFF. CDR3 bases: TGTGCTACTGCCCGTGGGGGGAACTACAATGAGCAGTTCTTC.

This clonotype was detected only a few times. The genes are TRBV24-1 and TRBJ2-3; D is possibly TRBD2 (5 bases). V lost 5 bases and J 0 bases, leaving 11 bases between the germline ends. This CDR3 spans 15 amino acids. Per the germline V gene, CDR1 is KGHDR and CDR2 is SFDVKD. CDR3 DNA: TGTGCCACCAGTGGGACTGAAACTAGCACAGATACGCAGTATTTT. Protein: CATSGTETSTDTQYF.

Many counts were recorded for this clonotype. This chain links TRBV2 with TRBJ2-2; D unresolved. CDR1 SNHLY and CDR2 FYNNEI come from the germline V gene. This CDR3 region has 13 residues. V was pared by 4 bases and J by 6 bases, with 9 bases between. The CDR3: CASSGVTPGELFF. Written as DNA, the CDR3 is TGTGCCAGCAGTGGAGTGACGCCCGGGGAGCTGTTTTTT. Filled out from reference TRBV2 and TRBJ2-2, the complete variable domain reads EPEVTQTPSHQVTQMGQEVILRCVPISNHLYFYWYRQILGQKVEFLVSFYNNEISEKSEIFDDQFSVERPDGSNFTLKIRSTKLEDSAMYFCASSGVTPGELFFGEGSRLTVL.

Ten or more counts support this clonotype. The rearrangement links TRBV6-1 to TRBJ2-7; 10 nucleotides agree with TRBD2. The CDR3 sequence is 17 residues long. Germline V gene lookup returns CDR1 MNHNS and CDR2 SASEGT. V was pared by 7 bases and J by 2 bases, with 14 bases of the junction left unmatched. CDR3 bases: TGTGCCAGCAACCGCGGCAGGGGAAGCGGGAGGGCCTACGAGCAGTACTTC. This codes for CASNRGRGSGRAYEQYF.

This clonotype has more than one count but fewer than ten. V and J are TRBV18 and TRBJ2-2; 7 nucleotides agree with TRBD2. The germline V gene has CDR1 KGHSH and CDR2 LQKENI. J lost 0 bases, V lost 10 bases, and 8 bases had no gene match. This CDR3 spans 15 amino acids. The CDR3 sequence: CATRGEIANTGELFF. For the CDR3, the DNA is TGTGCCACACGGGGGGAGATCGCGAACACCGGGGAGCTGTTTTTT.

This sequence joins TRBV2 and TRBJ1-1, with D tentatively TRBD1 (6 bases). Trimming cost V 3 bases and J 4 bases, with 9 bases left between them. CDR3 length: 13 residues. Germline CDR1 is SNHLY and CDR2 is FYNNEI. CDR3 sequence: CASSDSRGTEAFF. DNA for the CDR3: TGTGCCAGCAGTGATTCCAGGGGCACTGAAGCTTTCTTT.

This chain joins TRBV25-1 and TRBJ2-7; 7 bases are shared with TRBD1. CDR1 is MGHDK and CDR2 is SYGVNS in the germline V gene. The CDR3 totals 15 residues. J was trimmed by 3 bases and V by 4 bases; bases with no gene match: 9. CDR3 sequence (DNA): TGTGCCAGCAGTGGATGGGACAGACAAGTCTACGAGCAGTACTTC. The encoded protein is CASSGWDRQVYEQYF.